The 27 T cell receptor beta chains given below trace back to one sample, sequenced in a study of blood T cell repertoires in COVID-19. The method was immunoSEQ multiplex PCR; TCRdb's version includes in-frame clones alone and lacks a portion of them. Altogether approximately 89,000 clones are present, almost 95% being singletons, with the ten largest covering roughly 6.4%. The sequencing input was peripheral blood. The receptors originated from a woman aged 55-69 years with active COVID-19.

The genes are TRBV19 and TRBJ2-7, with D perhaps TRBD1 (6 bases). Trimming took 5 bases from V and 0 from J, leaving 11 bases between them. CDR1 LNHDA and CDR2 SQIVND come from the germline V gene (reference sequence). This CDR3 has 14 amino acids. The CDR3 sequence: CASSALQGSYEQYF. CDR3 coding DNA: TGTGCCAGTAGTGCCTTACAGGGCTCCTACGAGCAGTACTTC.

The chain carries TRBV7-8 and TRBJ1-2; D is uncertain. The CDR3 totals 14 residues. V was shortened by 3 bases and J by 3 bases, with 11 bases between the two germline ends. Germline CDR1 and CDR2: SGHVS and FQNEAQ. The CDR3 region has the DNA TGTGCCAGCAGCTTCGAATCGGTCTACTATGGCTACACCTTC. Its translation: CASSFESVYYGYTF.

The CDR3 protein is CASTLSYEQYF. CDR3 sequence (DNA): TGTGCCAGCACCCTATCCTACGAGCAGTACTTC. The rearrangement joins TRBV28 to TRBJ2-7; D gene unclear. V shed 7 bases and J shed 1 base, with 5 bases lying between them. Germline CDR1 and CDR2: MDHEN and SYDVKM. This CDR3 comprises 11 residues.

This chain uses TRBV24-1 with TRBJ1-5; D gene ambiguous. Deletions cut 4 bases from V and 4 bases from J, with 7 bases between. The germline CDR1 and CDR2 sequences are KGHDR and SFDVKD. There are 13 residues in the CDR3. The CDR3 bases are TGTGCCACCAGTGAAACAGAGAATCAGCCCCAGCATTTT. Its translation is CATSETENQPQHF.

This clone has just one count. V and J are TRBV24-1 and TRBJ2-1; TRBD2 matches 11 bases. CDR3 length equals 16 residues. The V gene's germline CDR1 is KGHDR and CDR2 SFDVKD. Losses at the gene ends were 7 bases for V and 1 base for J; bases not matched to a gene: 5. This CDR3 is CATSETSGKSYNEQFF. DNA for the CDR3: TGTGCCACCAGCGAGACTAGCGGGAAATCCTACAATGAGCAGTTCTTC.

The V gene is TRBV3-1 (or the pseudogene TRBV3-2), the J gene TRBJ2-7, with a possible D match to TRBD2 (5 bases). Germline values: CDR1 LGHDT, CDR2 YNNKEL (reference sequence). The CDR3 is 13 amino acids. The germline V and J ends were trimmed by 4 bases and 6 bases, with 13 bases remaining between them. CDR3 amino acids: CASSRGPAGEQYF. The DNA for the CDR3 is TGTGCCAGCAGCCGAGGACCTGCGGGCGAGCAGTACTTC.

The CDR3: CASSLEVAGVTDTQYF. The CDR3 nucleotides are TGTGCCAGCAGCTTGGAAGTTGCGGGAGTCACAGATACGCAGTATTTT. This chain uses TRBV5-4 with TRBJ2-3; 7 bases are a match to TRBD2. Germline CDR1 SGHNT, CDR2 YYREEE (reference sequence). Losses at the gene ends were 0 bases for V and 2 bases for J; bases not matched to a gene: 6. CDR3 length: 16 residues. The full variable domain, rest sourced from reference TRBV5-4 and TRBJ2-3, is ETGVTQSPTHLIKTRGQQVTLRCSSQSGHNTVSWYQQALGQGPQFIFQYYREEENGRGNFPPRFSGLQFPNYSSELNVNALELDDSALYLCASSLEVAGVTDTQYFGPGTRLTVL.

The V call is TRBV13, the J call TRBJ2-2; no firm D call. CDR3 length: 15 amino acids. In germline, CDR1 is PRHDT, CDR2 FYEKMQ (reference sequence). V dropped 3 bases and J dropped 0 bases, with 8 bases sitting between them. Written as DNA, the CDR3 is TGTGCCAGCAGCTTCGACGGAGCGAACACCGGGGAGCTGTTTTTT. Protein product: CASSFDGANTGELFF.

This chain joins TRBV14 and TRBJ1-1, with D possibly TRBD1 on 5 matching bases. Germline loops: CDR1 SGHDN, CDR2 FVKESK. Trimming cost V 2 bases and J 1 base, with 11 bases left between them. CDR3 length: 15 amino acids. In nucleotides, the CDR3 is TGTGCCAGCAGCCAACTTCGGACATCGAACACTGAAGCTTTCTTT. Translated, it gives CASSQLRTSNTEAFF.

The chain couples TRBV7-9 to TRBJ2-1, with 10 bases lining up with TRBD2. The CDR3 loop spans 17 amino acids. CDR1 is SEHNR and CDR2 is FQNEAQ in the germline V gene (reference sequence). V shed 0 bases and J 7 bases; nucleotides not matched to a gene: 9. CDR3 amino acids: CASSLAVSSGSRNEQFF. CDR3 nucleotides: TGTGCCAGCAGCTTAGCTGTGTCTAGCGGGAGTCGTAATGAGCAGTTCTTC.

This CDR3 reads CASTPGGARAGELFF. CDR3 sequence (DNA): TGTGCCAGTACCCCGGGGGGGGCTCGGGCCGGGGAGCTGTTTTTT. The chain is built from TRBV19 and TRBJ2-2; 8 positions agree with TRBD2. From germline, CDR1 is LNHDA and CDR2 SQIVND (reference sequence). This CDR3 spans 15 amino acids. V dropped 7 bases and J dropped 6; count of bases not matched to a gene: 10.

The chain uses TRBV9 and TRBJ1-4, with D perhaps matching TRBD1 (5 bases). Trimming stripped 4 bases from V and 7 bases from J, with 17 bases between. The CDR3 covers 15 residues. CDR1 is SGDLS and CDR2 is YYNGEE in the germline V gene. The CDR3 loop reads CASSPHPGRGEKLFF. CDR3 nucleotides: TGTGCCAGCAGCCCCCATCCAGGGCGCGGTGAAAAACTGTTTTTT.

The chain carries TRBV28 and TRBJ1-4; D unclear. The CDR3 extends over 14 amino acids. With 7 bases removed from V and 6 bases from J, the gap between germline ends came to 15 bases. CDR1 and CDR2 from the germline V gene are MDHEN and SYDVKM. The CDR3 nucleotides read TGTGCCAGCACTGAAGGAGGGTGGGATGAAAAACTGTTTTTT. This gives the protein CASTEGGWDEKLFF.

The chain joins TRBV11-2 to TRBJ2-1; TRBD2 aligns across 10 bases. The length of the CDR3 is 18 residues. V was clipped by 2 bases and J by 7 bases; unmatched bases: 14. The germline CDR1 and CDR2 sequences are SGHAT and FQNNGV. The CDR3 region has the DNA TGTGCCAGCAGCTTAATTGGTGAAGCGGGGGGGGTCAGAAATGAGCAGTTCTTC. Translating it yields CASSLIGEAGGVRNEQFF.

The chain employs TRBV9 and TRBJ1-1; D is possibly TRBD1 (5 bases). Trimming removed 4 bases from V and 2 bases from J, with 15 bases in between. The germline CDR1 and CDR2 sequences are SGDLS and YYNGEE. The CDR3 runs to 15 residues. CDR3 nucleotides: TGTGCCAGCAGCACCGGGGACGGGACTAACACTGAAGCTTTCTTT. This gives the protein CASSTGDGTNTEAFF.

The chain is built from TRBV20-1 and TRBJ1-3, with D possibly being TRBD1 (6 bases). The CDR3 is made up of 13 amino acids. Between the trimmed V and J ends, which lost 3 bases and 4 bases, there was a span of 10 bases. Per the germline V gene, CDR1 is DFQATT and CDR2 is SNEGSKA (reference sequence). CDR3 nucleotides: TGCAGTGCTAGTGGGGGCCGGGGAAACACCATATATTTT. Protein sequence: CSASGGRGNTIYF.

Notes on this clone: Different DNA sequences within this sample yield the same CDR3. This chain uses TRBV6-4 with TRBJ1-6; D possibly corresponds to TRBD1 (5 bases). Germline assignment: CDR1 MRHNA and CDR2 SNTAGT. The V and J ends lost 3 bases and 10 bases respectively, with 16 bases between them. The CDR3 is made up of 15 amino acids. The CDR3 reads CASSEKTGGSSPLHF. CDR3 DNA sequence: TGTGCCAGCAGTGAAAAAACAGGCGGAAGCTCACCCCTCCACTTT.

The rearrangement joins TRBV7-9 to TRBJ1-4, with 12 bases lining up with TRBD1. Germline values: CDR1 SEHNR, CDR2 FQNEAQ (reference sequence). The CDR3 contains 18 residues. Trimming took 5 bases from V and 1 from J; bases not matched to a gene: 8. The CDR3 here is CASSRLGQGARTNEKLFF. DNA of the CDR3: TGTGCCAGCAGCCGATTGGGACAGGGGGCTCGAACTAATGAAAAACTGTTTTTT.

V is TRBV21-1 and J is TRBJ2-2; the table's TRBD1 call for D was not verified on the DNA. TRBV21-1 is shown as a pseudogene. CDR3 length: 16 residues. The CDR3 DNA sequence: TGTGCCAGCTCCCCTCGACAGGCATCGAACACCGGGGAGCTGTTTTTT. It specifies CASSPRQASNTGELFF.

The chain carries TRBV10-3 and TRBJ2-7, with 7 positions matching TRBD1. The CDR3 is 13 amino acids. The V gene's germline CDR1 is ENHRY and CDR2 SYGVKD. J lost 3 bases, V lost 6 bases, and 5 bases had no gene match. DNA for the CDR3: TGTGCCATCAGCTCTGGACAGGACTACGAGCAGTACTTC. This sequence encodes CAISSGQDYEQYF.

CDR3 protein: CASSEYSPAGGPAGELFF. CDR3 nucleotide sequence: TGCGCCAGCAGTGAGTACTCCCCCGCGGGGGGGCCAGCCGGGGAGCTGTTTTTT. V and J are TRBV10-2 and TRBJ2-2; TRBD2 matches at 9 bases. The CDR3 extends over 18 amino acids. Germline loops: CDR1 WSHSY, CDR2 SAAADI. Trimming took 1 base from V and 6 from J; bases not matched to a gene: 12.

This clone appeared a single time. The rearrangement uses TRBV5-1 and TRBJ1-1; D gene uncertain. V lost 4 bases to trimming and J lost 1 base, with 8 bases between them. The CDR3 runs 13 residues. Germline V gene sequence: CDR1 SGHRS, CDR2 YFSETQ. CDR3 DNA sequence: TGCGCCAGCAGCAGTACAGCGAACACTGAAGCTTTCTTT. This encodes CASSSTANTEAFF. The variable domain in full, with the rest retrieved from reference TRBV5-1 and TRBJ1-1, is KAGVTQTPRYLIKTRGQQVTLSCSPISGHRSVSWYQQTPGQGLQFLFEYFSETQRNKGNFPGRFSGRQFSNSRSEMNVSTLELGDSALYLCASSSTANTEAFFGQGTRLTVV.

The chain joins TRBV4-1 to TRBJ1-1; D gene unclear. V dropped 1 base and J dropped 8 bases, with 11 bases sitting between them. The CDR3 contains 13 residues. The germline gives CDR1 MGHRA, CDR2 YSYEKL. This CDR3 is CASSQGLTSEAFF. Here the CDR3 DNA reads TGCGCCAGCAGCCAAGGTTTGACATCCGAAGCTTTCTTT.

The chain carries TRBV6-5 and TRBJ2-1; TRBD2 matches at 9 bases. V lost 4 bases, J lost 7 bases, and 8 bases stayed unmatched. Germline V lookup: CDR1 MNHEY, CDR2 SVGAGI. The CDR3 runs to 15 residues. For the CDR3, the DNA is TGTGCCAGCAGTTCTAGCGGGGCTTTCTCTAATGAGCAGTTCTTC. Protein sequence: CASSSSGAFSNEQFF.

The chain uses TRBV6-2 or TRBV6-3 and TRBJ2-7; D may be TRBD1 (7 bases). V was clipped by 0 bases and J by 3 bases, with 12 bases between them. This CDR3 has 15 residues. The V gene's germline CDR1 is MNHEY and CDR2 SVGEGT. The DNA for the CDR3 is TGTGCCAGCAGTTACTCGAGACAGGGAGGCTACGAGCAGTACTTC. Residues: CASSYSRQGGYEQYF.

The sample holds one count of this clone. The chain uses TRBV7-9 and TRBJ1-4; TRBD1 agrees at 9 bases. V lost 5 bases to trimming and J lost 2 bases; unmatched junction nucleotides: 3. CDR1 SEHNR and CDR2 FQNEAQ come from the germline V gene (reference sequence). This CDR3 is built from 15 residues. CDR3 sequence (DNA): TGTGCCAGCAGCGCGGACAGGGGTACTAATGAAAAACTGTTTTTT. Amino acid sequence: CASSADRGTNEKLFF.

The rearrangement uses TRBV18 and TRBJ2-5; weak D call: TRBD1 (6 bases). Trimming cost V 2 bases and J 4 bases, with 14 bases left between them. Germline CDR1 KGHSH, CDR2 LQKENI. The CDR3 runs 15 residues. DNA of the CDR3: TGTGCCAGCTCACCAGGACAGTTCCGGGGAGAGACCCAGTACTTC. It translates to CASSPGQFRGETQYF.